The rows below give T cell receptor beta chains drawn from one sample of a study of blood T cell repertoires in COVID-19. The repertoire was sequenced with immunoSEQ multiplex PCR; TCRdb's copy has only in-frame clones and lacks some. This sample carries more than 70,000 clones, 77% of them seen once, and the ten largest clones take 9.5% to 10%. Sequencing input: peripheral blood. The receptors come from a human donor in a cohort sampled during active COVID-19. The CDR3 runs from the conserved cysteine through the conserved F or W. The D gene is left open where the match is weak. A row's size may be missing; if present it is once, few, many or a size class.

j_call: TRBJ1-4
d_call: TRBD1
v_call: TRBV14
clone_size: -
cdr3_nt: TGTGCCAGCAGCCAGCAGGGGGGAGGTGAAAAACTGTTTTTT
cdr3_aa: CASSQQGGGEKLFF

j_call: TRBJ1-5
d_call: -
v_call: TRBV3-1/TRBV3-2
clone_size: once
cdr3_nt: TGTGCCAGCAGCCAAGGAGGAAATCAGCCCCAGCATTTT
cdr3_aa: CASSQGGNQPQHF

j_call: TRBJ2-7
d_call: TRBD1
v_call: TRBV5-1
clone_size: -
cdr3_nt: TGCGCCAGCAGCTTGGGACAGGGAGTTCGGGATTACGAGCAGTACTTC
cdr3_aa: CASSLGQGVRDYEQYF

j_call: TRBJ2-7
d_call: -
v_call: TRBV4-3
clone_size: -
cdr3_nt: TGCGCCAGCAGCCAAGATGTGGGGCTCGAGCAGTACTTC
cdr3_aa: CASSQDVGLEQYF

j_call: TRBJ1-1
d_call: -
v_call: TRBV18
clone_size: -
cdr3_nt: TGTGCCAGCTCCGTAGACTATCCGGGCACTGAAGCTTTCTTT
cdr3_aa: CASSVDYPGTEAFF

j_call: TRBJ1-2
d_call: -
v_call: TRBV30
clone_size: -
cdr3_nt: TGTGCCTGTTACTACTATGGCTACACCTTC
cdr3_aa: CACYYYGYTF

j_call: TRBJ2-5
d_call: -
v_call: TRBV5-6
clone_size: -
cdr3_nt: TGTGCCAGCAGCTTGGGGGCCCGTTTGTATGCGACCCAGTACTTC
cdr3_aa: CASSLGARLYATQYF

j_call: TRBJ2-5
d_call: -
v_call: TRBV7-2
clone_size: few
cdr3_nt: TGTGCCAGCAGCCCGCAGGGGTTTCGGGAGACCCAGTACTTC
cdr3_aa: CASSPQGFRETQYF

j_call: TRBJ1-1
d_call: -
v_call: TRBV5-1
clone_size: -
cdr3_nt: TGCGCCAGCAGCTTGGGGCTAGGGAACACTGAAGCTTTCTTT
cdr3_aa: CASSLGLGNTEAFF

j_call: TRBJ2-5
d_call: -
v_call: TRBV20-1
clone_size: -
cdr3_nt: TGCAGTGCTAGTTCTGAGACCCAGTACTTC
cdr3_aa: CSASSETQYF

j_call: TRBJ1-1
d_call: TRBD1
v_call: TRBV30
clone_size: -
cdr3_nt: TGTGCCTGGCTGGACAGGGCCCCTGAAGCTTTCTTT
cdr3_aa: CAWLDRAPEAFF

j_call: TRBJ1-2
d_call: TRBD1
v_call: TRBV27
clone_size: -
cdr3_nt: TGTGCCAGCGCCGGGACAGGGGGAATCTATGGCTACACCTTC
cdr3_aa: CASAGTGGIYGYTF

j_call: TRBJ2-7
d_call: -
v_call: TRBV7-2
clone_size: -
cdr3_nt: TGTGCCAGCAGCCCAGGGTCCGTTCTCGTGGGGGAGCAGTACTTC
cdr3_aa: CASSPGSVLVGEQYF

j_call: TRBJ2-7
d_call: -
v_call: TRBV23-1
clone_size: -
cdr3_nt: TGCGCCAGCAGGTACAGGGCCCTCTCCTACGAGCAGTACTTC
cdr3_aa: CASRYRALSYEQYF

j_call: TRBJ1-2
d_call: -
v_call: TRBV5-1
clone_size: -
cdr3_nt: TGCGCCAGCAGCTTGGCCGGGGGGGCTCTGAACTATGGCTACACCTTC
cdr3_aa: CASSLAGGALNYGYTF

j_call: TRBJ2-3
d_call: TRBD1
v_call: TRBV19
clone_size: -
cdr3_nt: TGTGCCAGTAGTATATTGAAGGGACAGGGATTAACAGATACGCAGTATTTT
cdr3_aa: CASSILKGQGLTDTQYF

j_call: TRBJ1-2
d_call: -
v_call: TRBV5-6
clone_size: -
cdr3_nt: TGTGCCAGCAGCACGACGCGTAGGGGGAGGGATGGCTACACCTTC
cdr3_aa: CASSTTRRGRDGYTF

j_call: TRBJ1-1
d_call: TRBD1
v_call: TRBV7-9
clone_size: -
cdr3_nt: TGTGCCAGCAGCCCGCCAGGGGGTACTGAAGCTTTCTTT
cdr3_aa: CASSPPGGTEAFF

j_call: TRBJ2-7
d_call: TRBD1
v_call: TRBV28
clone_size: -
cdr3_nt: TGTGCCAGCAGTAAAGGGGGCCGGGACGAGCAGTACTTC
cdr3_aa: CASSKGGRDEQYF

j_call: TRBJ1-1
d_call: TRBD1
v_call: TRBV12-3/TRBV12-4
clone_size: -
cdr3_nt: TGTGCCAGCAGTCGACAGGGGGGGACTGAAGCTTTCTTT
cdr3_aa: CASSRQGGTEAFF

j_call: TRBJ2-3
d_call: TRBD1
v_call: TRBV2
clone_size: -
cdr3_nt: TGTGCCAGCAGTGCGGGACAGGAGGGTCAAGATACGCAGTATTTT
cdr3_aa: CASSAGQEGQDTQYF

j_call: TRBJ2-1
d_call: -
v_call: TRBV21-1
clone_size: -
cdr3_nt: TGTGCCAGCAGAGAGCCCTTAGCGGGGTGGTACAATGAGCAGTTCTTC
cdr3_aa: CASREPLAGWYNEQFF

j_call: TRBJ1-6
d_call: TRBD1
v_call: TRBV19
clone_size: -
cdr3_nt: TGTGCCAGTAGGAAGACAGGGTATAATTCACCCCTCCACTTT
cdr3_aa: CASRKTGYNSPLHF

j_call: TRBJ2-7
d_call: TRBD1
v_call: TRBV18
clone_size: -
cdr3_nt: TGTGCCAGCTCACGGCCGGGACAGTCCTACGAGCAGTACTTC
cdr3_aa: CASSRPGQSYEQYF

j_call: TRBJ2-3
d_call: TRBD2
v_call: TRBV5-6
clone_size: once
cdr3_nt: TGTGCCAGCAGCCGGCCGTTAGCGGGGCCGCAGTATTTT
cdr3_aa: CASSRPLAGPQYF

j_call: TRBJ2-6
d_call: TRBD1
v_call: TRBV5-1
clone_size: -
cdr3_nt: TGCGCCAGCAGCCCTGGGACAGGGACCAGCTCTGGGGCCAACGTCCTGACTTTC
cdr3_aa: CASSPGTGTSSGANVLTF

j_call: TRBJ2-1
d_call: TRBD1
v_call: TRBV5-1
clone_size: -
cdr3_nt: TGCGCCAGCACGACAGGGGCCGGCTCCCTTGAGCAGTTCTTC
cdr3_aa: CASTTGAGSLEQFF

j_call: TRBJ1-1
d_call: TRBD1
v_call: TRBV6-5
clone_size: -
cdr3_nt: TGTGCCAGCGTTTGGGGACAGTCGGGCACTGAAGCTTTCTTT
cdr3_aa: CASVWGQSGTEAFF

j_call: TRBJ1-6
d_call: TRBD1
v_call: TRBV20-1
clone_size: -
cdr3_nt: TGCAGTGCTAGTGCGGCAGGGGGAAGTAATTCACCCCTCCACTTT
cdr3_aa: CSASAAGGSNSPLHF

j_call: TRBJ2-1
d_call: TRBD2
v_call: TRBV5-4
clone_size: -
cdr3_nt: TGTGCCAGCAGCCCGACCGGAAGGGGAGCGGGGGGGTATGGGTTAAATGAGCAGTTCTTC
cdr3_aa: CASSPTGRGAGGYGLNEQFF

j_call: TRBJ2-3
d_call: -
v_call: TRBV19
clone_size: -
cdr3_nt: TGTGCCAGTAGCCCTGAGCCGTACTATACGCAGTATTTT
cdr3_aa: CASSPEPYYTQYF

j_call: TRBJ2-3
d_call: -
v_call: TRBV11-3
clone_size: -
cdr3_nt: TGTGCCAGCAGCCCGTCGACAGGTTATTCAGATACGCAGTATTTT
cdr3_aa: CASSPSTGYSDTQYF

j_call: TRBJ1-1
d_call: TRBD1
v_call: TRBV29-1
clone_size: -
cdr3_nt: TGCAGCGTTGTGCTGGGACAGGGGGGCACTGAAGCTTTCTTT
cdr3_aa: CSVVLGQGGTEAFF

j_call: TRBJ1-1
d_call: TRBD1
v_call: TRBV5-1
clone_size: -
cdr3_nt: TGCGCCAGCAGCTGGGGACAGGGCCTGAACACTGAAGCTTTCTTT
cdr3_aa: CASSWGQGLNTEAFF

j_call: TRBJ1-2
d_call: TRBD1
v_call: TRBV6-2/TRBV6-3
clone_size: few
cdr3_nt: TGTGCCAGCAGTTACTCGACAGGGAGTGGCTACACCTTC
cdr3_aa: CASSYSTGSGYTF

j_call: TRBJ2-5
d_call: -
v_call: TRBV6-5
clone_size: -
cdr3_nt: TGTGCCAGCGGACCTCGGGGAGTACAAGAGACCCAGTACTTC
cdr3_aa: CASGPRGVQETQYF

j_call: TRBJ1-2
d_call: -
v_call: TRBV30
clone_size: -
cdr3_nt: TGTGCCTGGAGTGTTCTAGGGGAAGGTGGCTACACCTTC
cdr3_aa: CAWSVLGEGGYTF

j_call: TRBJ2-7
d_call: -
v_call: TRBV5-6
clone_size: -
cdr3_nt: TGTGCCAGCAGCCCCGTTCCAGGGGACGTTCGTTACGAGCAGTACTTC
cdr3_aa: CASSPVPGDVRYEQYF

j_call: TRBJ2-7
d_call: TRBD1
v_call: TRBV27
clone_size: -
cdr3_nt: TGTGCCAGCAGCCGGACAGGGGGCATCGACGAGCAGTACTTC
cdr3_aa: CASSRTGGIDEQYF

j_call: TRBJ1-2
d_call: -
v_call: TRBV7-8
clone_size: -
cdr3_nt: TGTGCCAGCAGCTTAGGACAGTCTGTGTCCCTCTATGGCTACACCTTC
cdr3_aa: CASSLGQSVSLYGYTF

j_call: TRBJ1-1
d_call: TRBD1
v_call: TRBV27
clone_size: few
cdr3_nt: TGTGCCAGCAGTAAAGACAGGGCGAACACTGAAGCTTTCTTT
cdr3_aa: CASSKDRANTEAFF

j_call: TRBJ1-1
d_call: TRBD1
v_call: TRBV18
clone_size: few
cdr3_nt: TGTGCCAGCTCACCCCAGGACAGGGATGCTTTCTTT
cdr3_aa: CASSPQDRDAFF

j_call: TRBJ2-3
d_call: -
v_call: TRBV9
clone_size: -
cdr3_nt: TGTGCCAGCAGCGTAGTGGGAGGTACGCAGTATTTT
cdr3_aa: CASSVVGGTQYF

j_call: TRBJ1-1
d_call: -
v_call: TRBV19
clone_size: -
cdr3_nt: TGTGCCAGTAGTACTCAGGTGAACACTGAAGCTTTCTTT
cdr3_aa: CASSTQVNTEAFF

j_call: TRBJ2-3
d_call: -
v_call: TRBV6-5
clone_size: -
cdr3_nt: TGTGCCAGCAGTTACGCCCGCGGGGGCGCAGATACGCAGTATTTT
cdr3_aa: CASSYARGGADTQYF

j_call: TRBJ1-6
d_call: -
v_call: TRBV27
clone_size: -
cdr3_nt: TGTGCCAGCAGAACAGGGTTTAGAGGTGAGAATTCACCCCTCCACTTT
cdr3_aa: CASRTGFRGENSPLHF

j_call: TRBJ1-1
d_call: -
v_call: TRBV6-5
clone_size: -
cdr3_nt: TGTGCCAGCAGTTACTCGAGAGCAGGGGCGATTGAAGCTTTCTTT
cdr3_aa: CASSYSRAGAIEAFF

j_call: TRBJ1-6
d_call: -
v_call: TRBV30
clone_size: -
cdr3_nt: TGTGCCTGGAAGGCACGGACGGGGTCACCCCTCCACTTT
cdr3_aa: CAWKARTGSPLHF

j_call: TRBJ2-7
d_call: TRBD1
v_call: TRBV19
clone_size: -
cdr3_nt: TGTGCCAGTAGTGTCAGGGGGCTCTCCTACGAGCAGTACTTC
cdr3_aa: CASSVRGLSYEQYF